This T cell receptor beta chain was sequenced in a study of T cells in Graves' hyperthyroidism and ophthalmopathy (dated by TCRdb to about 2019). Regarding the complete study: Peripheral blood samples were taken at initial diagnosis, before any treatment was given. To identify TCR V-J signatures that set the groups apart, the researchers used a discovery cohort of 100 patients, made up of 43 with Graves' ophthalmopathy and around 58 with stable Graves' hyperthyroidism. An independent validation cohort of some 18 hyperthyroidism patients and approximately 17 patients who later progressed to ophthalmopathy tested prospective prediction of ophthalmopathy. The 100 or so discovery patients were divided at random into training and test sets in a 7:3 ratio. Thyroid tissue and blood T-cell repertoires from about six Graves' hyperthyroidism patients were also compared in the study. After sampling, hyperthyroidism patients received methimazole starting at 30 mg daily, and ophthalmopathy patients received high-dose intravenous methylprednisolone. TCR Vbeta CDR3 sequencing of some 140 peripheral blood samples (over 40 ophthalmopathy, approximately 80 hyperthyroidism and approximately 17 progressor patients) is reported in the paper.

The CDR3 measures 13 amino acids from cysteine to phenylalanine. Of all the DNA, just the CDR3 is kept, 39 bases in frame from base 1. V drops 3 bases and J drops 6 bases, leaving 12 bases in between. Study-level results and caveats: In validation, progression to ophthalmopathy was predicted by the model with around 70% sensitivity and under 85% specificity, a median of approximately 6.5 months before onset. Most expanded thyroid clonotypes (frequency above 0.001) were also found in blood, which suggests that blood repertoires may mirror thyroid immune responses. No statistical method was used to set the sample size in advance, and investigators knew the group allocation. In cross-validation, a model built on a 13 V-J signature told ophthalmopathy apart from stable hyperthyroidism with roughly 87% sensitivity and roughly 82% specificity, and in testing the same model reached 80%/75%.

TCR beta CDR3 regions were amplified from RNA transcripts. The first round of RT-PCR for the TCR CDR3 was performed with the HTBI primer set and the Qiagen OneStep RT-PCR kit. Libraries were constructed in a second round of multiplex PCR, after which size selection and purification were carried out. Sequencing of the libraries was done on an Illumina HiSeq2000 using paired-end 100 bp reads. Processing in the source paper ran as follows. SOAPnuke was used to process the raw data, throwing out any read that contained adapters or uncalled bases, had a mean Phred below 15, or lacked an exact constant-primer or identifier match. COPE v1.2.5 was used to merge the high-quality paired reads, and each unique nucleotide sequence was defined as a clonotype. MiTCR v1.1 was used to align the clonotypes against IMGT TRBV, TRBD and TRBJ reference segments. Analysis was restricted to V-J combinations with a frequency above 0.0001, which covered about 99% of repertoires. A TCS score was defined as the ratio of F50 (clonal expansion) to E x V (chaos), with BLOSUM62-based TCRdist applied between CDR3 peptides within each V-J. Welch's t-statistics and random forest reduced just over 500 V-J features to 10 to 15, which were used in a naive Bayes classifier (R e1071). TCRdb handled the public reads itself, with Q25 trimming in fastp and clone calling in MiXCR, and kept productive beta chains. Rows merge per CDR3 protein into single entries with the most common DNA and genes. These V and J calls originate from TCRdb's pipeline instead of the authors' own analysis. This sample gives fewer than 500,000 distinct CDR3 sequences in total; about 14% of them show up just once. Together, the top ten hold about 13% of the sample.

A word on this clonotype: Its recognized antigen is unknown. Per-base quality was not reported, and no clone a single base away is much larger than it.

Ophthalmopathy patients had moderately to severely active disease, with a Clinical Activity Score of 3 or more, a NOSPECS grade of 4 or more, and a disease duration of less than 3 months. Patients with uncontrolled infections, other autoimmune diseases, pregnancy or lactation were excluded. Clinical symptoms, serum thyroxine and TRAb, thyroid ultrasound, and orbital computed tomography formed the basis for the diagnoses. PBMCs were separated from 10 ml of fresh peripheral blood using Ficoll-Paque density gradient centrifugation. Total RNA was extracted with Trizol reagent, and quality was checked on an Agilent 2100 Bioanalyzer.

The receptor chain draws on TRBV12-3 or TRBV12-4 and TRBJ2-7; TRBD2 is possibly the D segment (5 matching bases). This receptor was taken from a man aged 18 to 35 with Graves' ophthalmopathy. Sequencing was done on a sample of blood. Read as DNA, the sequence is TGTGCCAGCAGTTTGGGAGTAGCAGTCGAGCAGTACTTC. This yields the protein CASSLGVAVEQYF.